The source of this T cell receptor (beta chain) is a study of blood T cell repertoires in COVID-19. The germline V and J ends were trimmed by 0 bases and 0 bases, with 12 bases remaining between them. The germline gives CDR1 LNHDA, CDR2 SQIVND (reference sequence). CDR3 length: 17 residues. Per the authors' pipeline: Amplification of reference gene primers was used by the study to estimate nucleated cell counts. TCRdb's table, derived via immunoSEQ multiplex PCR, lists solely in-frame clones and lacks some. D and trimming were read from the DNA, whereas the V and J calls and clone size are those reported in that table. The sample contains over 450,000 clones, less than 90% of which appear only once.

This chain connects TRBV19 to TRBJ1-5; the D is unclear. The sample taken for sequencing was peripheral blood. The receptor comes from a woman aged 50 to 60 with COVID-19, enrolled during active disease. As DNA, the CDR3 is TGTGCCAGTAGTATAGAAACGGTCATCCCTAGCAATCAGCCCCAGCATTTT. Protein product: CASSIETVIPSNQPQHF.